The present T cell receptor (beta chain) was sequenced within a study of T cells in Graves' hyperthyroidism and ophthalmopathy. Regions amplified from RNA transcripts were the TCR beta CDR3 regions. Primed by the HTBI set, a first-round RT-PCR was run on the TCR CDR3. TCRdb recomputed calls from the multiplex PCR reads with MiXCR, one row per CDR3 protein. This table holds around 700,000 distinct CDR3 sequences, approximately 19% found once. Comment on this clonotype: Its specificity is not known.

The V gene's germline CDR1 is SEHNR and CDR2 FQNEAQ (reference sequence). There are 13 residues in the CDR3. Trimming stripped 6 bases from V and 8 bases from J, with 11 bases between. Study-level results: Ophthalmopathy onset followed model prediction by a median around 6.6 months. Blood samples included most of the expanded thyroid clonotypes exceeding 0.001.

The chain couples TRBV7-9 to TRBJ1-6, with D uncertain. Sequencing input: blood. The receptor comes from a woman between 45 and 60 years old with Graves' hyperthyroidism that later progressed to Graves' ophthalmopathy. The CDR3 bases are TGTGCCAGCAGTTATACCCAGGATTCACCCCTCCACTTT. Translated, it gives CASSYTQDSPLHF.